A selection of T cell receptor beta chains follows, all from one sample in a study of lymphopenia after photon versus proton radiotherapy. The method was immunoSEQ multiplex PCR; TCRdb's version includes in-frame clones alone and lacks a portion of them. The sample consists of roughly 25,000 clones, roughly 90% of them appearing once. The sample consisted of peripheral blood, taken from a patient treated with photon-based radiotherapy. The receptors stem from a woman aged 50 to 60 with cholangiocarcinoma. The CDR3 runs from the conserved cysteine through the conserved F or W. Each record gives: clone size, J gene, D gene, V gene, CDR3 protein, CDR3 DNA. A D gene is named only where the DNA matches it firmly. A row's size may be missing; if present it is once, few, many or a size class.

size: .; J: TRBJ2-1; D: .; V: TRBV19; CDR3: CASSILTVANHEQFF; DNA: TGTGCCAGTAGTATACTGACAGTTGCCAACCATGAGCAGTTCTTC
size: .; J: TRBJ2-3; D: TRBD2; V: TRBV7-2; CDR3: CASSSRTSGGRDTQYF; DNA: TGTGCCAGCAGCTCCCGGACTAGCGGGGGGCGGGATACGCAGTATTTT
size: .; J: TRBJ2-7; D: .; V: TRBV4-1; CDR3: CASSPSGVGPSEQYF; DNA: TGCGCCAGCAGCCCCTCGGGGGTAGGGCCGTCCGAGCAGTACTTC
size: .; J: TRBJ1-2; D: TRBD1; V: TRBV28; CDR3: CASTSRGAKGYGYTF; DNA: TGTGCCAGCACGAGCAGGGGGGCGAAGGGCTATGGCTACACCTTC
size: .; J: TRBJ2-2; D: .; V: TRBV12-5; CDR3: CASGLDTLQNTGELFF; DNA: TGTGCTAGTGGTCTAGACACCCTGCAGAACACCGGGGAGCTGTTTTTT
size: .; J: TRBJ2-4; D: TRBD2; V: TRBV10-3; CDR3: CAISGREGLAKNIQYF; DNA: TGTGCCATCAGTGGACGGGAGGGCCTAGCCAAAAACATTCAGTACTTC
size: .; J: TRBJ2-6; D: .; V: TRBV2; CDR3: CASSPRPSGANVLTF; DNA: TGTGCCAGCAGTCCCCGACCGTCAGGGGCCAACGTCCTGACTTTC
size: .; J: TRBJ1-2; D: TRBD1; V: TRBV9; CDR3: CASSVAGGTANYGYTF; DNA: TGTGCCAGCAGCGTAGCTGGGGGGACAGCTAACTATGGCTACACCTTC
size: .; J: TRBJ2-2; D: TRBD2; V: TRBV27; CDR3: CASSLSARLAGLTSNTGELFF; DNA: TGTGCCAGCAGTTTATCGGCCAGACTAGCGGGCTTGACCTCGAACACCGGGGAGCTGTTTTTT
size: .; J: TRBJ1-1; D: TRBD1; V: TRBV19; CDR3: CASSQGTGRLRTEAFF; DNA: TGTGCCAGTAGTCAAGGGACAGGGCGCTTACGAACTGAAGCTTTCTTT
size: .; J: TRBJ2-7; D: TRBD1; V: TRBV6-6; CDR3: CASSPTGDAYEQYF; DNA: TGTGCCAGCAGCCCAACAGGGGATGCCTACGAGCAGTACTTC
size: .; J: TRBJ1-2; D: .; V: TRBV7-2; CDR3: CASSLVVRWYYGYTF; DNA: TGTGCCAGCAGCTTAGTTGTCCGCTGGTACTATGGCTACACCTTC
size: .; J: TRBJ1-3; D: .; V: TRBV7-2; CDR3: CASSLTAGNTIYF; DNA: TGTGCCAGCAGCTTGACAGCCGGAAACACCATATATTTT
size: .; J: TRBJ1-5; D: .; V: TRBV27; CDR3: CASSATGNQPQHF; DNA: TGTGCCAGCTCCGCTACAGGGAATCAGCCCCAGCATTTT
size: .; J: TRBJ1-2; D: .; V: TRBV19; CDR3: CASSIVRGFYTF; DNA: TGTGCCAGTAGTATAGTGCGGGGGTTCTACACCTTC
size: .; J: TRBJ1-1; D: .; V: TRBV9; CDR3: CASSYQGVGTEAFF; DNA: TGTGCCAGCAGTTATCAGGGAGTCGGGACTGAAGCTTTCTTT
size: .; J: TRBJ1-6; D: .; V: TRBV6-1; CDR3: CASSEVSAFYNSPLHF; DNA: TGTGCCAGCAGTGAAGTAAGCGCCTTCTATAATTCACCCCTCCACTTT
size: few; J: TRBJ1-2; D: TRBD1; V: TRBV30; CDR3: CAWGTGFIYGYTF; DNA: TGTGCCTGGGGGACAGGATTTATCTATGGCTACACCTTC
size: .; J: TRBJ2-3; D: .; V: TRBV6-6; CDR3: CASTGRQGTDTQYF; DNA: TGTGCCAGCACCGGTAGACAGGGCACAGATACGCAGTATTTT
size: .; J: TRBJ2-2; D: .; V: TRBV29-1; CDR3: CSVKGGWAPGELFF; DNA: TGCAGCGTAAAAGGGGGGTGGGCTCCCGGGGAGCTGTTTTTT
size: .; J: TRBJ2-3; D: .; V: TRBV5-1; CDR3: CASSPNQGFYTDTQYF; DNA: TGCGCCAGCAGCCCTAACCAGGGGTTCTACACAGATACGCAGTATTTT
size: .; J: TRBJ1-1; D: .; V: TRBV27; CDR3: CASSLESHTEAFF; DNA: TGTGCCAGCAGTTTAGAGTCGCACACTGAAGCTTTCTTT
size: .; J: TRBJ2-3; D: .; V: TRBV5-4; CDR3: CASSYSHTQYF; DNA: TGTGCCAGCAGCTACAGTCATACGCAGTATTTT
size: few; J: TRBJ2-7; D: TRBD2; V: TRBV6-5; CDR3: CASSYGGGAGAYEQYF; DNA: TGTGCCAGCAGTTACGGGGGCGGAGCGGGGGCCTACGAGCAGTACTTC
size: .; J: TRBJ1-2; D: .; V: TRBV6-1; CDR3: CASSENWGLSQGYTF; DNA: TGTGCCAGCAGTGAAAACTGGGGACTATCGCAGGGCTACACCTTC
size: .; J: TRBJ2-7; D: .; V: TRBV19; CDR3: CASSITGRRNEQYF; DNA: TGTGCCAGTAGTATTACGGGACGGAGGAACGAGCAGTACTTC
size: .; J: TRBJ2-7; D: TRBD2; V: TRBV30; CDR3: CAWSASGAPQYF; DNA: TGTGCCTGGAGTGCCAGCGGGGCGCCGCAGTACTTC
size: .; J: TRBJ2-5; D: .; V: TRBV2; CDR3: CASTLDSSKETQYF; DNA: TGTGCCAGCACCCTGGACAGTTCAAAAGAGACCCAGTACTTC